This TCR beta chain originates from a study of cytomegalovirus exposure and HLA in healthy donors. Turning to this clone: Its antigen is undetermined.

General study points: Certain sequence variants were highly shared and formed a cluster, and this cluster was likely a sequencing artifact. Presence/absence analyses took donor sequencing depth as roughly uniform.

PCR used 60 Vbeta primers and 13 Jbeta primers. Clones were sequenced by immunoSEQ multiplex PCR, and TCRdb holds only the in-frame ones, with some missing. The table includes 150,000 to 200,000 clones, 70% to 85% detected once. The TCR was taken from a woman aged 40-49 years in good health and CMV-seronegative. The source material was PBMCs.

Here the CDR3 DNA reads TGTGCCAGTAGTATTGGGTCGGGAGGAGCCGAGCAGTACTTC. Encoded protein: CASSIGSGGAEQYF. The genes are TRBV19 and TRBJ2-7; 7 bases match TRBD2. The CDR3 is made up of 14 amino acids. Trimming took 3 bases from V and 6 from J; bases not matched to a gene: 8. Looked up from germline, CDR1 is LNHDA and CDR2 is SQIVND (reference sequence).